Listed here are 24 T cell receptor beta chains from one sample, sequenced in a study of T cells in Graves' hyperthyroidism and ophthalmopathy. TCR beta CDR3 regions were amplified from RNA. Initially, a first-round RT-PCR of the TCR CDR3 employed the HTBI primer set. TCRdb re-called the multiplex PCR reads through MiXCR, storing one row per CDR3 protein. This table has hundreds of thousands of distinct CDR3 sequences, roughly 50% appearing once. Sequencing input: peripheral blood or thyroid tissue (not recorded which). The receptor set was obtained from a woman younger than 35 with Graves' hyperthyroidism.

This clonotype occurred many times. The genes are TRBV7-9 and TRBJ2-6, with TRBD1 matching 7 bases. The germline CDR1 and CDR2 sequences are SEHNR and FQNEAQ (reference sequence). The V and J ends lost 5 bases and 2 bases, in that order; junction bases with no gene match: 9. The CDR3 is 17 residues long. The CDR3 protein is CASSAAGQGAGANVLTF. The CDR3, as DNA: TGTGCCAGCAGCGCCGCTGGCCAGGGGGCTGGGGCCAACGTCCTGACTTTC.

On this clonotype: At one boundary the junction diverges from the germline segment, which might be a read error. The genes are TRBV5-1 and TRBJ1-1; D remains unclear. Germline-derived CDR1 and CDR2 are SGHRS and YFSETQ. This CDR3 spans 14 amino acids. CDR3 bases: TGCGCCAGCAGCTTGGATACGAGGAACACTGAAACTTTCTTT. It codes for CASSLDTRNTETFF.

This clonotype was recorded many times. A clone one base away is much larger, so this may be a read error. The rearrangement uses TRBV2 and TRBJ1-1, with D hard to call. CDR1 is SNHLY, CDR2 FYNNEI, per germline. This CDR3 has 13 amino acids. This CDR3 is CASSSQRSTGAFF. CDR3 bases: TGTGCCAGCAGCTCACAACGAAGCACTGGAGCTTTCTTT.

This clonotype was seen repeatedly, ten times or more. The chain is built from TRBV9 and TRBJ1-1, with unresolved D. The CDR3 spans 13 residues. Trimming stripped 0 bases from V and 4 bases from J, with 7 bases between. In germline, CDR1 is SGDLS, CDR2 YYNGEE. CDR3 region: CASSVGDGTEAFF. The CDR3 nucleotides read TGTGCCAGCAGCGTAGGTGACGGCACTGAAGCTTTCTTT.

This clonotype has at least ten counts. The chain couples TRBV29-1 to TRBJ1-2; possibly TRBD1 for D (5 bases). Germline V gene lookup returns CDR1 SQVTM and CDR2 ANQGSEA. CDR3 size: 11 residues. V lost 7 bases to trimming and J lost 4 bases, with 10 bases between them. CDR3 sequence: CSAGDSYGYTF. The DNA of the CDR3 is TGCAGCGCAGGCGACAGCTATGGCTACACCTTC.

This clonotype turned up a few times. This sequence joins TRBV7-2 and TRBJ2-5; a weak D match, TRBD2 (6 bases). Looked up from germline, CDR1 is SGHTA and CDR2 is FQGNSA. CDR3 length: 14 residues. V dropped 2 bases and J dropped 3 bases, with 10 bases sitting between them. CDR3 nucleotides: TGTGCCAGCAGCTTATCCAGGGAGGAAGAGACCCAGTACTTC. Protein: CASSLSREEETQYF.

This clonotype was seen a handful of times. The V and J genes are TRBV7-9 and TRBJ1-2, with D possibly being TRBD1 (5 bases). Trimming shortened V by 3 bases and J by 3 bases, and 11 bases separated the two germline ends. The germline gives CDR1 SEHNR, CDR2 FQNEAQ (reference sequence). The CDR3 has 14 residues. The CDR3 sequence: CASSFRGSDYGYTF. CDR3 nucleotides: TGTGCCAGCAGCTTTAGGGGTAGTGACTATGGCTACACCTTC.

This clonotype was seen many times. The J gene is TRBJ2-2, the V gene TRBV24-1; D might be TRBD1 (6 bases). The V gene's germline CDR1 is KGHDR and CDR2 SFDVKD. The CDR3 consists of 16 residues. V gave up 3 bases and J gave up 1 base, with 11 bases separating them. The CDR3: CATSDPGTLNTGELFF. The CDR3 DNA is TGTGCCACCAGTGATCCCGGGACATTGAACACCGGGGAGCTGTTTTTT.

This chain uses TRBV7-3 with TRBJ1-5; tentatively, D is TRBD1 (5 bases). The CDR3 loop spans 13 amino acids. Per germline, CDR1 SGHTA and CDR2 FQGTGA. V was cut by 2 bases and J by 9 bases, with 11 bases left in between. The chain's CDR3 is CASSLDRDRPQHF. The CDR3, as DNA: TGTGCCAGCAGCTTAGACAGAGATCGGCCCCAGCATTTT.

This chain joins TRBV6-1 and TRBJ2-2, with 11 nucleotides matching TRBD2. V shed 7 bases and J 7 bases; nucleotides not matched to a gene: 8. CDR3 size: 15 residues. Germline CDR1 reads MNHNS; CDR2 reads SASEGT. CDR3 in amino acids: CASTISGRVIGELFF. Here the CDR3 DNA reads TGTGCCAGCACCATTAGCGGGAGGGTTATCGGGGAGCTGTTTTTT.

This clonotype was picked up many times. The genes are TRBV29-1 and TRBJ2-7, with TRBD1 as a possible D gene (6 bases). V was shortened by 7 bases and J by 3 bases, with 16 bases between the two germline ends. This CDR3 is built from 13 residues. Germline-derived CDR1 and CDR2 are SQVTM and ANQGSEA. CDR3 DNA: TGCAGCGCAGGGGACCTAATTGGCTACGAGCAGTACTTC. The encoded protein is CSAGDLIGYEQYF.

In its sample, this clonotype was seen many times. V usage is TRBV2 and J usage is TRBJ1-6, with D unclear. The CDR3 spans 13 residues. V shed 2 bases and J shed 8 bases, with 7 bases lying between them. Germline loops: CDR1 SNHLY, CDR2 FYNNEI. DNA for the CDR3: TGTGCCAGCAGTGAATTACAGTATTCACCCCTCCACTTT. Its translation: CASSELQYSPLHF. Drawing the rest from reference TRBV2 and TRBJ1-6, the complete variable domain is EPEVTQTPSHQVTQMGQEVILRCVPISNHLYFYWYRQILGQKVEFLVSFYNNEISEKSEIFDDQFSVERPDGSNFTLKIRSTKLEDSAMYFCASSELQYSPLHFGNGTRLTVT.

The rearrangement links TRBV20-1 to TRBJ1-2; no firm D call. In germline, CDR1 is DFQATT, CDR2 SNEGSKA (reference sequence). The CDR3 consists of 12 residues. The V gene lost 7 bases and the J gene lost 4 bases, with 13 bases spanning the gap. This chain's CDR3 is CSEDPAAYGYTF. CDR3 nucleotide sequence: TGCAGTGAAGACCCGGCCGCCTATGGCTACACCTTC.

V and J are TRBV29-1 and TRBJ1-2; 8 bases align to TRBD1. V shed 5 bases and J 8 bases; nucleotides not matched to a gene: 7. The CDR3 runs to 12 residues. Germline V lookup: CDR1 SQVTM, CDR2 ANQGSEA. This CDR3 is CSVRAGGRGYTF. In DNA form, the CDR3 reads TGCAGCGTTAGGGCAGGGGGCCGGGGCTACACCTTC.

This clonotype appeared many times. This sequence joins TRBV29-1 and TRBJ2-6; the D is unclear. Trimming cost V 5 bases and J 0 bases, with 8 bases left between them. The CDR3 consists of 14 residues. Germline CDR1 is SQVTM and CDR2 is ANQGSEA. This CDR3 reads CSVRLSSGANVLTF. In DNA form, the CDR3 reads TGCAGCGTTAGGTTGAGCTCTGGGGCCAACGTCCTGACTTTC.

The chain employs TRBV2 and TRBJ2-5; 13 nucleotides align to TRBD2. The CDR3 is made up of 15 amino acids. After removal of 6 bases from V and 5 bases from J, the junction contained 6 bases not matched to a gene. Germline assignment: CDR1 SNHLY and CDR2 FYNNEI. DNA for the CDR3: TGTGCCAGCAGACCCGGACTAGCGGGAGTTGAGACCCAGTACTTC. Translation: CASRPGLAGVETQYF. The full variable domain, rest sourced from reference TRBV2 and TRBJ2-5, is EPEVTQTPSHQVTQMGQEVILRCVPISNHLYFYWYRQILGQKVEFLVSFYNNEISEKSEIFDDQFSVERPDGSNFTLKIRSTKLEDSAMYFCASRPGLAGVETQYFGPGTRLLVL.

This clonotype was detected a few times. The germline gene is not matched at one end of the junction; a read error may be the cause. In DNA, the CDR3 is TGCAGTGCTAGAGTGGCAGAGAGCAATCAGCCCCAGCACTTT. It is translated as CSARVAESNQPQHF. The J gene is TRBJ1-5, the V gene TRBV20-1; D remains ambiguous. CDR3 size: 14 residues. Per germline, CDR1 DFQATT and CDR2 SNEGSKA (reference sequence).

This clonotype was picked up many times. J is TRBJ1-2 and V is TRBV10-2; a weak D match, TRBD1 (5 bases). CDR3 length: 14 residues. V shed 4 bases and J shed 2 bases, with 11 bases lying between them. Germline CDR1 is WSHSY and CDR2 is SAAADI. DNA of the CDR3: TGCGCCAGCAGTGGGGGGGGACTCAACTATGGCTACACCTTC. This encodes CASSGGGLNYGYTF.

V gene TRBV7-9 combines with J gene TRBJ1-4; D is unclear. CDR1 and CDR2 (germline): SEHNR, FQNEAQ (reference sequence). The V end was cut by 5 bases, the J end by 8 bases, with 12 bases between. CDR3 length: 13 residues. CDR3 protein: CASSPPMWEKLFF. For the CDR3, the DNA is TGTGCCAGCAGCCCCCCCATGTGGGAAAAACTGTTTTTT.

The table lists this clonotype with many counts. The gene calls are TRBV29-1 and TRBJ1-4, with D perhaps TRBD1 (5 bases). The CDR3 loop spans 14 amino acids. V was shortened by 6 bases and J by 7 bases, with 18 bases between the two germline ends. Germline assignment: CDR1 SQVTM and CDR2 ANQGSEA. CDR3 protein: CSVSPGTQREKLFF. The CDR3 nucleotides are TGCAGCGTCTCCCCCGGGACGCAGCGTGAAAAACTGTTTTTT.

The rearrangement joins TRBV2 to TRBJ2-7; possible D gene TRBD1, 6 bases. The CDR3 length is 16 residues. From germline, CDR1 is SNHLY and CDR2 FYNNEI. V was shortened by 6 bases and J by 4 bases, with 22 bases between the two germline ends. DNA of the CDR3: TGTGCCAGCAGACAGGGAGACTACCAATTGCGTTACGAGCAGTACTTC. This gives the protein CASRQGDYQLRYEQYF. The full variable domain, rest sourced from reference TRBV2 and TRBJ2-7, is EPEVTQTPSHQVTQMGQEVILRCVPISNHLYFYWYRQILGQKVEFLVSFYNNEISEKSEIFDDQFSVERPDGSNFTLKIRSTKLEDSAMYFCASRQGDYQLRYEQYFGPGTRLTVT.

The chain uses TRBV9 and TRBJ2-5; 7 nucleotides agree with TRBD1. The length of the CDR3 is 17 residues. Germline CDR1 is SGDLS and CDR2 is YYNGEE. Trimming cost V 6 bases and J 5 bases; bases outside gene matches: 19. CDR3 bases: TGTGCCAGCAATTTATGGGCGACAGAGGGGGCGCGGGAGACCCAGTACTTC. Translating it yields CASNLWATEGARETQYF.

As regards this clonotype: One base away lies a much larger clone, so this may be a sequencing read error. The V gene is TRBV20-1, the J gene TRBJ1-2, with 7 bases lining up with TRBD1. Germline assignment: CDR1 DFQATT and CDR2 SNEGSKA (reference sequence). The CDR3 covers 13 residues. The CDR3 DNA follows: TGCGGTGGCATGACAGGGTTCGACTATGGCTACACCTTC. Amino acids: CGGMTGFDYGYTF.

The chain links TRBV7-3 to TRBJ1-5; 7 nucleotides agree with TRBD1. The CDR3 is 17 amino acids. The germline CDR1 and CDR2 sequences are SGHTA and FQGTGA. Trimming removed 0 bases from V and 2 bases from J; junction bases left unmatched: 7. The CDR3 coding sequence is TGTGCCAGCAGCTTAACGGGACAGCGAGGAGGCAATCAGCCCCAGCATTTT. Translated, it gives CASSLTGQRGGNQPQHF.